This T cell receptor (beta chain) was identified during a study of T cells in Graves' hyperthyroidism and ophthalmopathy. Recently diagnosed hyperthyroidism of less than 2 months' duration affected patients aged 18 to 65. Each diagnosis drew on symptoms, thyroxine, TRAb, thyroid ultrasound and orbital computed tomography findings. It was RNA transcripts that yielded the amplified TCR beta CDR3 regions. The HTBI primer set served for first-round RT-PCR of the TCR CDR3. MiXCR was run by TCRdb on the multiplex PCR reads, yielding one entry per CDR3 protein. The sample has approximately 210,000 distinct CDR3 sequences, roughly 18% seen once. Material: blood. The TCR originated in a man in his fifties with Graves' hyperthyroidism.

This CDR3 is CAYWGDPGRTDTQYF. Here the CDR3 DNA reads TGTGCTTATTGGGGGGATCCCGGGCGCACAGATACGCAGTATTTT. V usage is TRBV30 and J usage is TRBJ2-3, with D maybe TRBD2 (6 bases). There are 15 residues in the CDR3. Looked up from germline, CDR1 is GTSNPN and CDR2 is SVGIG (reference sequence).